Presented here are 20 T cell receptor beta chains from one specimen sequenced in a study of human T cells and chemical hapten exposure. MiXCR was run by TCRdb on the RACE reads, yielding one entry per CDR3 protein. Of about 80,000 distinct CDR3 sequences listed, 12% to 15% were seen once; the top ten hold 3.5% to 6%. The time point was: pre-sensitization, week 0. Regarding treatment: therapeutic diphenylcyclopropenone sensitization with weekly scalp DPC. Here the sequenced sample was whole blood, taken in connection with sensitization to the hapten diphenylcyclopropenone (DPC). These receptors were collected from a woman between 50 and 59 years old with alopecia areata. Some clones in this sample may be carry-over from other donors' samples.

This clonotype was seen only a few times. The chain couples TRBV20-1 to TRBJ2-3; 9 bases agree with TRBD2. The CDR3 totals 15 residues. Germline CDR1 is DFQATT and CDR2 is SNEGSKA (reference sequence). The V gene end was trimmed by 4 bases and the J gene end by 2 bases; junction bases not matched to a gene: 7. The CDR3: CSAISGLAPTDTQYF. DNA for the CDR3: TGCAGTGCTATTAGCGGACTAGCGCCCACAGATACGCAGTATTTT.

The table lists this clonotype with a few counts. V usage is TRBV7-6 and J usage is TRBJ2-2; perhaps TRBD1 as D (6 bases). The CDR3 extends over 15 amino acids. Looked up from germline, CDR1 is SGHVS and CDR2 is FNYEAQ. Deletions cut 1 base from V and 4 bases from J, with 10 bases between. The CDR3: CASSLVVGGTGELFF. CDR3 sequence (DNA): TGTGCCAGCAGCTTAGTGGTAGGGGGCACCGGGGAGCTGTTTTTT. Combining the CDR3 with reference TRBV7-6 and TRBJ2-2 gives the whole variable domain GAGVSQSPRYKVTKRGQDVALRCDPISGHVSLYWYRQALGQGPEFLTYFNYEAQQDKSGLPNDRFSAERPEGSISTLTIQRTEQRDSAMYRCASSLVVGGTGELFFGEGSRLTVL.

This clonotype has just one count. At one of its ends the junction is not consistent with the germline gene, which may arise from a read error. V is TRBV10-1 and J is TRBJ2-1; D gene uncertain. Per the germline V gene, CDR1 is WNHNN and CDR2 is SYGVQD (reference sequence). The CDR3 loop spans 13 amino acids. DNA for the CDR3: TGCGCCAGCAGTGAGGACTCCTGCAATGAGCAGTTCTTC. It translates to CASSEDSCNEQFF.

This clonotype showed up just a few times. The chain joins TRBV12-3 or TRBV12-4 to TRBJ2-1, with 8 nucleotides matching TRBD2. The CDR3 is 18 residues long. The junction had 11 bases not matched to a gene; V was cut back by 4 bases and J by 0 bases. The CDR3 here is CASSSVGRANGSYNEQFF. CDR3 bases: TGTGCCAGCAGTTCTGTCGGGAGGGCCAACGGCTCCTACAATGAGCAGTTCTTC.

This chain connects TRBV29-1 to TRBJ2-5, with D tentatively TRBD2 (6 bases). The CDR3 covers 14 residues. Germline V CDR1 and CDR2: SQVTM, ANQGSEA. V was pared by 1 base and J by 1 base, with 10 bases between. CDR3 nucleotide sequence: TGCAGCGTTGAAGCAGGAGCGGGCCAAGAGACCCAGTACTTC. Translating it yields CSVEAGAGQETQYF.

This clonotype was counted only a few times. V usage is TRBV10-3 and J usage is TRBJ1-5; D unclear. This CDR3 spans 13 amino acids. Trimming pared 5 bases from V and 0 bases from J, leaving 5 bases between. Germline V gene sequence: CDR1 ENHRY, CDR2 SYGVKD. CDR3 sequence (DNA): TGTGCCATCAGTTCGACTAGCAATCAGCCCCAGCATTTT. This sequence encodes CAISSTSNQPQHF.

The chain employs TRBV29-1 and TRBJ2-1, with TRBD2 identical over 15 bases. Germline-derived CDR1 and CDR2 are SQVTM and ANQGSEA. After removal of 6 bases from V and 7 bases from J, the junction contained 7 bases not matched to a gene. CDR3 size: 15 residues. CDR3 DNA sequence: TGCAGCGTGGGGACGGGACTAGCGGGAGGTAATGAGCAGTTCTTC. Its protein is CSVGTGLAGGNEQFF.

CDR3 loop: CASSLADSYNEQFF. The DNA for the CDR3 is TGTGCCAGCAGTTTGGCCGACTCCTACAATGAGCAGTTCTTC. This chain links TRBV28 with TRBJ2-1, with no clear D. Per the germline V gene, CDR1 is MDHEN and CDR2 is SYDVKM. The CDR3 is 14 amino acids. Trimming cost V 3 bases and J 0 bases, with 6 bases left between them.

This clonotype has more than one count but fewer than ten. V gene TRBV20-1 combines with J gene TRBJ2-3, with a possible D match to TRBD1 (6 bases). Germline V lookup: CDR1 DFQATT, CDR2 SNEGSKA (reference sequence). CDR3 length equals 14 residues. Trimming removed 4 bases from V and 4 bases from J, with 15 bases in between. The CDR3 DNA sequence: TGCAGTGCTATACAGGGCTTCCGAGCAGATACGCAGTATTTT. Its protein product is CSAIQGFRADTQYF.

This clonotype was recorded many times. CDR3 in amino acids: CASSSKTGITRLEAFF. Here the CDR3 DNA reads TGTGCCAGCAGCTCCAAAACAGGCATAACCAGGTTGGAAGCTTTCTTT. This chain uses TRBV7-8 with TRBJ1-1; TRBD1 is a possible D gene (5 bases). The CDR3 contains 16 residues. Trimming removed 4 bases from V and 8 bases from J, with 23 bases in between. Germline assignment: CDR1 SGHVS and CDR2 FQNEAQ.

V usage is TRBV5-1 and J usage is TRBJ2-7; D uncertain. V was clipped by 2 bases and J by 0 bases, with 9 bases between them. This CDR3 is 14 amino acids long. Germline-derived CDR1 and CDR2 are SGHRS and YFSETQ. The CDR3 reads CASSFSRSSYEQYF. CDR3 bases: TGCGCCAGCAGCTTTAGCCGGAGCTCCTACGAGCAGTACTTC.

This clonotype is a singleton in its sample. The junction shows a germline mismatch at one end, possibly a read error. The chain recombines TRBV6-1 with TRBJ1-5; D uncertain. The CDR3 covers 13 residues. CDR1 is MNHNS, CDR2 SASEGT, per germline. CDR3 amino acids: CVSSGDANQPQHF. CDR3 in DNA: TGTGTCAGCAGTGGAGACGCCAATCAGCCCCAGCATTTT.

This clonotype has at least ten counts. The genes are TRBV7-6 and TRBJ1-3; a weak D match, TRBD1 (6 bases). Trimming took 1 base from V and 8 from J, leaving 9 bases between them. The CDR3 runs 13 residues. Germline V gives CDR1 SGHVS, CDR2 FNYEAQ. CDR3 nucleotides: TGTGCCAGCAGCTTAGAATGGGGGCACACCATATATTTT. Its translation is CASSLEWGHTIYF.

This clonotype has only a few counts. The J gene is TRBJ1-5, the V gene TRBV11-2; D is uncertain. Germline V CDR1 and CDR2: SGHAT, FQNNGV. CDR3 length equals 16 residues. Between the trimmed V and J ends, which lost 2 bases and 2 bases, there was a span of 13 bases. In DNA, the CDR3 is TGTGCCAGCAGCTTAATTGCGGGTTGGGGCAATCAGCCCCAGCATTTT. Its translation is CASSLIAGWGNQPQHF.

This clonotype was observed a handful of times. This chain uses TRBV7-6 with TRBJ2-4, with 7 bases that match TRBD2. The V and J ends lost 2 bases and 6 bases, in that order; junction bases with no gene match: 4. In germline, CDR1 is SGHVS, CDR2 FNYEAQ. This CDR3 has 14 amino acids. CDR3 residues: CASSLNSGGNIQYF. CDR3 nucleotide sequence: TGTGCCAGCAGCTTAAATTCGGGGGGAAACATTCAGTACTTC.

This clonotype was counted many times. CDR3 amino acids: CAWSVDTGDLYSNQPQHF. CDR3 bases: TGTGCCTGGAGTGTTGACACAGGGGATCTTTATAGCAATCAGCCCCAGCATTTT. J is TRBJ1-5 and V is TRBV30; 7 bases line up with TRBD1. The ends lost 0 bases at V and 0 bases at J; junction bases unmatched: 11. This CDR3 region has 18 residues. The V gene's germline CDR1 is GTSNPN and CDR2 SVGIG (reference sequence). Looking up the rest from reference TRBV30 and TRBJ1-5 gives the full variable domain: SQTIHQWPATLVQPVGSPLSLECTVEGTSNPNLYWYRQAAGRGLQLLFYSVGIGQISSEVPQNLSASRPQDRQFILSSKKLLLSDSGFYLCAWSVDTGDLYSNQPQHFGDGTRLSIL.

This clonotype has only a few counts. The chain employs TRBV20-1 and TRBJ1-4; D uncertain. With 1 base removed from V and 0 bases from J, the gap between germline ends came to 6 bases. CDR3 size: 14 residues. The germline gives CDR1 DFQATT, CDR2 SNEGSKA (reference sequence). The CDR3: CSARAGATNEKLFF. CDR3 bases: TGCAGTGCTAGAGCAGGCGCAACTAATGAAAAACTGTTTTTT.

This clonotype has more than one count but fewer than ten. The V gene is TRBV4-2, the J gene TRBJ1-2, with no clear D. The germline CDR1 and CDR2 sequences are LGHNA and YNFKEQ. CDR3 size: 14 residues. The V end lost 1 base, the J end lost 6 bases, and 12 bases lay between the germline ends. The CDR3: CASSQVLGQDGYTF. DNA of the CDR3: TGTGCCAGCAGCCAAGTACTAGGGCAGGATGGCTACACCTTC.

The chain employs TRBV5-4 and TRBJ2-7, with 11 bases that match TRBD2. The germline V gene has CDR1 SGHNT and CDR2 YYREEE (reference sequence). The CDR3 loop spans 15 amino acids. V lost 2 bases, J lost 2 bases, and 3 bases stayed unmatched. The CDR3 region is CASSFGTSGPYEQYF. CDR3 in DNA: TGTGCCAGCAGCTTCGGGACTAGCGGACCCTACGAGCAGTACTTC.

This clonotype was counted a single time. The chain has TRBV21-1 and TRBJ1-1. TRBV21-1 is reported as a pseudogene. The CDR3 has 10 amino acids. CDR3 nucleotide sequence: TGTGCCAGCTTGTACACTGAAGCTTTCTTT. The encoded protein is CASLYTEAFF.